This TCR beta chain is drawn from a study of blood T cell repertoires in COVID-19. Study information: Acute and convalescent COVID-19 specimens originated in the United States, Italy and Spain. Sources were T cells, B-cell-depleted T cells, or PBMCs; the material itself was cDNA or gDNA.

Trimming shortened V by 3 bases and J by 7 bases, and 10 bases separated the two germline ends. Germline assignment: CDR1 MNHEY and CDR2 SMNVEV (reference sequence). CDR3 size: 13 residues. In the original processing: Reference gene primer amplification gave nucleated cell count estimates. Profiling relied on immunoSEQ multiplex PCR, and the TCRdb table lists in-frame clones only, not all of them. V and J calls and clone size are copied from that table; D and trimming were computed from the DNA. Of about 310,000 clones in the sample, roughly 90% are singletons; the top ten hold roughly 2%. V gene TRBV27 combines with J gene TRBJ1-5; D gene uncertain. The sequenced material came from peripheral blood. The clonotype originates from a man between 18 and 29 years old with active or convalescent COVID-19. The CDR3 bases are TGTGCCAGCAGTTTCGGAGGACGGCAGCCCCAGCATTTT. Translation: CASSFGGRQPQHF.